Given below is one T cell receptor (beta chain) in context. No antigen is known for it. Patients with uncontrolled infections, other autoimmune diseases, pregnancy or lactation were excluded. The investigators amplified TCR beta CDR3 regions from RNA transcripts. RT-PCR in the first round (using the HTBI primer set) targeted the TCR CDR3. Using its own MiXCR run on the multiplex PCR reads, TCRdb lists one record per CDR3 protein. Of around 600,000 distinct CDR3 sequences in the sample, 11% to 15% were seen once. This record comes from a study of T cells in Graves' hyperthyroidism and ophthalmopathy. General observations from the study: Model predictions of ophthalmopathy came a median roughly 6.7 months before onset.

The sequenced material came from blood. The origin of this receptor is a woman between 18 and 30 years old with Graves' ophthalmopathy.

The CDR3, as DNA: TGTGCCAGCACGGCTAGCGGCCTCACAGATACGCAGTATTTT. Translating it yields CASTASGLTDTQYF. This chain links TRBV28 with TRBJ2-3; 7 nucleotides line up with TRBD2. The J segment lost 2 bases and the V segment lost 7 bases, leaving 6 bases of the junction unmatched. Germline V lookup: CDR1 MDHEN, CDR2 SYDVKM. The CDR3 sequence is 14 residues long.